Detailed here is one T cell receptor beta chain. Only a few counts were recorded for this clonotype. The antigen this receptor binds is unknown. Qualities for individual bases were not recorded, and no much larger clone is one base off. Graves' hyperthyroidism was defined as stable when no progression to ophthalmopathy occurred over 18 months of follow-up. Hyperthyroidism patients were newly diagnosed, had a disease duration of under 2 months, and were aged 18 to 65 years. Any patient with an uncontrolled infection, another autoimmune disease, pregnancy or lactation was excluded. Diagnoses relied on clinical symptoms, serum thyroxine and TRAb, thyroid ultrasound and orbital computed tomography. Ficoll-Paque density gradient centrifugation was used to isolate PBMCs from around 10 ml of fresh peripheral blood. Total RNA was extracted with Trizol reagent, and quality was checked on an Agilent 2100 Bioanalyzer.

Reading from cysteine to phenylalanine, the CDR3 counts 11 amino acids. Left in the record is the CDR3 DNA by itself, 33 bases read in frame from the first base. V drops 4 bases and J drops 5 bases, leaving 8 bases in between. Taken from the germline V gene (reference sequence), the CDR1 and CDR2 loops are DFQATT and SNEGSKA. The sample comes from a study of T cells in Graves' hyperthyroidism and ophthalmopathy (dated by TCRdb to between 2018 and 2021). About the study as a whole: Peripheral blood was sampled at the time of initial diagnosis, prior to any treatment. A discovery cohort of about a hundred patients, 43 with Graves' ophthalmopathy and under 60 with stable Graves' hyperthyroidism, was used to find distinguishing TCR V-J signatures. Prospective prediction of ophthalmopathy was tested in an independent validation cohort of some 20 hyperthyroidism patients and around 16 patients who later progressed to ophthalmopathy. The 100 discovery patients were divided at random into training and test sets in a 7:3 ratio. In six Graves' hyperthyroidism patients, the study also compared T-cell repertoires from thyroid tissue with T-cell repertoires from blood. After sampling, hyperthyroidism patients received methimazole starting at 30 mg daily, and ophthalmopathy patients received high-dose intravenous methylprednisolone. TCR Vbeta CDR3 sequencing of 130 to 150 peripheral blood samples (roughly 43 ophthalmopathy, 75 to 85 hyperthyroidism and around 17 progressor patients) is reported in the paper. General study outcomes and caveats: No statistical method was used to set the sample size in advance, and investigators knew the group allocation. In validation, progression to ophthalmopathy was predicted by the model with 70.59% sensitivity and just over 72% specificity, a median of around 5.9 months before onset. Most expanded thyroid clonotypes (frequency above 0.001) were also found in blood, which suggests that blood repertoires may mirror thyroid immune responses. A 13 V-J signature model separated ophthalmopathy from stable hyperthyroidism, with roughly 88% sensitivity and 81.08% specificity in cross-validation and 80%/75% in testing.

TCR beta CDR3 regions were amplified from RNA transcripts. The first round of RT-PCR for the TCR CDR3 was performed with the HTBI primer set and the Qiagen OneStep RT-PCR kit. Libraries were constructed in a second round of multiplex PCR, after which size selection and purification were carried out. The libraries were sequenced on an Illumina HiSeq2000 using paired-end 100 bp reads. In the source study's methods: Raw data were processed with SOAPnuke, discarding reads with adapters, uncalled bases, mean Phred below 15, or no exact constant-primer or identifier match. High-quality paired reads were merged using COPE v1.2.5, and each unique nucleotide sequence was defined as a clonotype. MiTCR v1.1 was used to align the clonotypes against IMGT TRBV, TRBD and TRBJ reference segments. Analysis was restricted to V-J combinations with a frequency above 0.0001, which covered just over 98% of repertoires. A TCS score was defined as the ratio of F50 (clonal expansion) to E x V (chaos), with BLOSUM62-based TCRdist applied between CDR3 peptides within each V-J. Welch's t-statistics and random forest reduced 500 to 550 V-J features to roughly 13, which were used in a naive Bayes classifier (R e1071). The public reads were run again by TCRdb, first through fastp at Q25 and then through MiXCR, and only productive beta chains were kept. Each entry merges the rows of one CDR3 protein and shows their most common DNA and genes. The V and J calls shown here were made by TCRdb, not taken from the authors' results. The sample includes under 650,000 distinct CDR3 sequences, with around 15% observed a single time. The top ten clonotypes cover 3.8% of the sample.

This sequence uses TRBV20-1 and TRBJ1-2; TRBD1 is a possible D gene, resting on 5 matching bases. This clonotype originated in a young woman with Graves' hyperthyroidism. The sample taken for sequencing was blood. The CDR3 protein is CSAKRQYGYTF. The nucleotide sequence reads TGCAGTGCTAAGAGACAGTATGGCTACACCTTC.